These T cell receptor beta chains were read from a single sample in a study of cytomegalovirus exposure and HLA in healthy donors. Using immunoSEQ multiplex PCR, the repertoire was profiled, and TCRdb retains in-frame clones only, with some absent. The profile shows approximately 56,000 clones, around nine tenths of them singletons. The sequenced sample was PBMCs. The receptors stem from a young man in good health and CMV-seronegative. Both conserved end residues are trimmed from each CDR3. Each record gives: J gene, clone size, V gene, CDR3 protein. Clone size is shown for a subset of rows, as once, few, many or a class of expanded clone.

J: TRBJ1-5
size: few
V: TRBV27
CDR3: ASSLQSGGNQPQH

J: TRBJ1-2
size: -
V: TRBV6-6
CDR3: ASSYSVDRAKDGYT

J: TRBJ2-7
size: -
V: TRBV28
CDR3: ASSPGQGGSYEQY

J: TRBJ2-1
size: -
V: TRBV14
CDR3: ASSHLTSGYPYNEQF

J: TRBJ1-2
size: once
V: TRBV4-1
CDR3: ASSQVTGNYGYT

J: TRBJ1-4
size: -
V: TRBV7-6
CDR3: ASSLGRTPEKLF

J: TRBJ2-7
size: few
V: TRBV4-2
CDR3: ASSPNYEQY

J: TRBJ1-2
size: -
V: TRBV4-3
CDR3: ASSQNMEGGGYT

J: TRBJ1-5
size: -
V: TRBV19
CDR3: ASSIDRASNQPQH

J: TRBJ1-2
size: once
V: TRBV18
CDR3: ASSPTGDYGYT

J: TRBJ2-3
size: -
V: TRBV23-1
CDR3: ASSQRGSSSTDTQY

J: TRBJ1-4
size: -
V: TRBV6-5
CDR3: ASKRATGGGEKLF

J: TRBJ2-3
size: -
V: TRBV19
CDR3: ASSRAGDTDTQY

J: TRBJ2-5
size: -
V: TRBV7-2
CDR3: ASSLGAAGETQY

J: TRBJ2-3
size: -
V: TRBV9
CDR3: ASSVGGGVAVSTDTQY

J: TRBJ2-2
size: -
V: TRBV25-1
CDR3: ASRRGTNTGELF

J: TRBJ1-1
size: once
V: TRBV6-1
CDR3: ASRTGGTEAF

J: TRBJ2-1
size: -
V: TRBV5-1
CDR3: ASSFLAGGTNEQF

J: TRBJ2-2
size: -
V: TRBV5-4
CDR3: ASSLPGPPTGELF

J: TRBJ2-1
size: -
V: TRBV7-2
CDR3: ASSGTPSRNEQF

J: TRBJ2-1
size: -
V: TRBV19
CDR3: ASSTQGVGEQF

J: TRBJ2-3
size: -
V: TRBV2
CDR3: ASSEYRGAEDTQY

J: TRBJ2-1
size: -
V: TRBV4-1
CDR3: ASSQDPTPGGAHNEQF

J: TRBJ1-2
size: -
V: TRBV4-1
CDR3: ASSLGTYGYT

J: TRBJ1-2
size: -
V: TRBV6-5
CDR3: ASARDSIYGYT

J: TRBJ1-1
size: -
V: TRBV19
CDR3: ASAPSMNTEAF

J: TRBJ2-5
size: -
V: TRBV28
CDR3: ASRDTTGTDQETQY

J: TRBJ1-1
size: -
V: TRBV28
CDR3: ASRTTGAAEAF

J: TRBJ1-5
size: -
V: TRBV19
CDR3: ASSMFLESNQPQH

J: TRBJ2-7
size: -
V: TRBV19
CDR3: ASSIDLSLEQY

J: TRBJ2-3
size: -
V: TRBV28
CDR3: ASSPGLAPDTQY

J: TRBJ1-2
size: -
V: TRBV9
CDR3: ASSVVGQAYGYT

J: TRBJ2-3
size: -
V: TRBV6-1
CDR3: ASSRTITLTDTQY

J: TRBJ2-1
size: -
V: TRBV5-4
CDR3: ASSFRDTNEQF

J: TRBJ2-1
size: once
V: TRBV6-5
CDR3: ASSYMAGAQSDEQF

J: TRBJ1-1
size: -
V: TRBV6-6
CDR3: ASTLAAPNPNTEAF

J: TRBJ1-2
size: -
V: TRBV28
CDR3: ASRTLLGVPFGYT

J: TRBJ2-2
size: -
V: TRBV2
CDR3: ASSEASGLGELF

J: TRBJ2-7
size: few
V: TRBV5-1
CDR3: ASSSPGQPYEQY

J: TRBJ1-2
size: once
V: TRBV5-6
CDR3: ASSLEQGYGYT

J: TRBJ2-7
size: -
V: TRBV27
CDR3: ASSLKGGAYEQY

J: TRBJ1-6
size: -
V: TRBV19
CDR3: AVGAQSNSPLH

J: TRBJ2-1
size: -
V: TRBV5-4
CDR3: ASSLEASLSYNEQF

J: TRBJ2-3
size: -
V: TRBV27
CDR3: ASSSSLAGGTDTQY

J: TRBJ2-7
size: once
V: TRBV27
CDR3: ASSPRGRETYEQY

J: TRBJ2-7
size: few
V: TRBV7-2
CDR3: ASSLTPLAVYEQY

J: TRBJ2-5
size: -
V: TRBV28
CDR3: ASSEFSGRETQY

J: TRBJ2-5
size: once
V: TRBV5-8
CDR3: ASSQNRELETQY

J: TRBJ2-1
size: -
V: TRBV5-6
CDR3: ASSLLGDGEQF

J: TRBJ2-1
size: -
V: TRBV5-5
CDR3: ASSFIGASGRQSSYNEQF

J: TRBJ2-3
size: -
V: TRBV2
CDR3: ASSGNRETQY

J: TRBJ2-3
size: -
V: TRBV5-1
CDR3: ASSLGGTDSTDTQY

J: TRBJ2-7
size: -
V: TRBV5-1
CDR3: ASSPYRTGTAYEQY

J: TRBJ1-4
size: -
V: TRBV28
CDR3: ASSSPGRPNEKLF